The TCR beta chain described here comes from a study of cytomegalovirus exposure and HLA in healthy donors. Germline CDR1 and CDR2: SGHVS and FQNEAQ. V gave up 0 bases and J gave up 0 bases; unmatched junction bases: 9. The CDR3 length is 19 residues. Overall study findings and caveats: Cytomegalovirus status was reportedly diagnosed by the classifier with high specificity and sensitivity.

Assay used: immunoSEQ multiplex PCR; TCRdb lists only in-frame clones, some missing. The data hold over 250,000 clones, with 87% observed a single time. As regards this clone: Antigen: not known.

The chain recombines TRBV7-8 with TRBJ2-1; the match to TRBD2 covers 9 bases. This TCR was sampled from a woman in her twenties or thirties in good health and CMV-seropositive. Sequencing input: PBMCs. CDR3 region: CASSLAPTPGLASYNEQFF. The CDR3, as DNA: TGTGCCAGCAGCTTAGCGCCCACCCCGGGACTAGCCTCCTACAATGAGCAGTTCTTC.